These T cell receptor beta chains were read from a single sample in a study of beta chain features in type 1 diabetes. Generated by immunoSEQ multiplex PCR, the TCRdb table keeps only in-frame clones and is missing some. The table includes 300,000 to 350,000 clones, 8% detected once. The sequencing sample was made of central memory CD4+ T cells from blood. These receptors all stem from a woman in her late teens or twenties in good health. Both conserved end residues are trimmed from each CDR3.

>TRBV19
ASSIGRGQRLTDTQY
>TRBV7-3
ASSLVIATGEQY
>TRBV6-1
ASSGRAGRLNTEAF
>TRBV2
ASIIDRGETQY
>TRBV7-2
ASSKQGSYEQY
>TRBV11-2
ASSFNGPYNEQF
>TRBV1
TSSQDRPLRNQPQH
>TRBV9
ASSVGHYGYT
>TRBV5-6
ASSFWRRGNYGYT
>TRBV4-2
ASSQGSLGNTEAF
>TRBV9
ASSVGGALGVYEQY
>TRBV11-3
ASSPPQETQY
>TRBV4-3
ASSQDAVLPKLF
>TRBV9
ASSVGPMAGELF
>TRBV5-1
ASSTQEGSDQF
>TRBV20-1
SARVGNEQF
>TRBV4-2
ASSPRQGDNYGYT
>TRBV29-1
SGTSTDTQY
>TRBV19
ASSWTSGTYEQY
>TRBV2
ASSGQGSAGELF
>TRBV4-3
ASSQERVGFGETQY
>TRBV7-9
ASSHEGTEAF
>TRBV27
ASSKTRGETQY
>TRBV5-1
ASSSTGDNEKLF
>TRBV7-3
ASSPRSASSYNEQF
>TRBV28
ASSLRGRAFTDTQY
>TRBV7-2
ASSAGQGSGKLF
>TRBV5-1
ASSLTGGQYNEQF